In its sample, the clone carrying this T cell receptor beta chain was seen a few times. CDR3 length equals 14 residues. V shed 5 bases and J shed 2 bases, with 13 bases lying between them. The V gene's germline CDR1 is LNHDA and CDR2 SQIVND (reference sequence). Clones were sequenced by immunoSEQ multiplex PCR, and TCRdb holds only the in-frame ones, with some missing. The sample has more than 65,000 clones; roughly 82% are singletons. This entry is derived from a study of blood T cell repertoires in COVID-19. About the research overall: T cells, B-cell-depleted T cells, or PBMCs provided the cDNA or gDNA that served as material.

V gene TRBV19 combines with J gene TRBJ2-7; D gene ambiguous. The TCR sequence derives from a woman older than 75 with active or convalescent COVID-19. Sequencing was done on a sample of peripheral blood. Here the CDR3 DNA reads TGTGCCAGTAGTTCGCGACTGAACACCTACGAGCAGTACTTC. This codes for CASSSRLNTYEQYF.